The rows below give T cell receptor beta chains drawn from one sample of a study of cytomegalovirus exposure and HLA in healthy donors. Profiled with immunoSEQ multiplex PCR; TCRdb holds only in-frame clones, not every one. This table holds 200,000 to 250,000 clones, 76% found once. The sample was PBMCs. These receptors originate from a man younger than 35 in good health and CMV-seronegative. CDR3s include the opening cysteine and the closing phenylalanine or tryptophan.

TRBV2	TRBJ2-7	CASKNTLAGPAYEQYF
TRBV28	TRBJ1-2	CASSSGQGGWGYTF
TRBV7-2	TRBJ2-7	CASSTPSSGRAFEQYF
TRBV30	TRBJ1-1	CAWRTVWTPEDSTEAFF
TRBV9	TRBJ1-3	CASSPQTGLSSGNTIYF
TRBV2	TRBJ2-1	CATSYYNEQFF
TRBV7-9	TRBJ2-1	CASGTSGYNEQFF
TRBV7-9	TRBJ2-1	CASSPGRELEQFF
TRBV30	TRBJ2-7	CAWSHFGPRAQYF
TRBV5-1	TRBJ2-2	CASSWLAGNTGELFF
TRBV9	TRBJ2-3	CASGGGSTDTQYF
TRBV7-6	TRBJ2-5	CASSYAADRGETQYF
TRBV28	TRBJ1-5	CASSAFGVGQPQHF
TRBV19	TRBJ2-7	CASSRDTLYEQYF
TRBV5-6	TRBJ2-3	CASSLMTTDTQYF
TRBV28	TRBJ2-2	CASTGLDTGELFF
TRBV27	TRBJ2-5	CASRVKGRTFQETQYF
TRBV29-1	TRBJ2-1	CSATGQPPSYNEQFF
TRBV5-6	TRBJ1-2	CASSLVGQGDYGYTF
TRBV19	TRBJ2-2	CASSGGSRNTGELFF
TRBV28	.	CASSSWSGLRNEQYF
TRBV12-5	TRBJ1-2	CASGLVKWEGDANYGYTF